Each of the 10 T cell receptor beta chains below was sequenced from the same sample in a study of T cell responses to AZD1222 COVID-19 vaccine. Sequenced by immunoSEQ multiplex PCR; TCRdb stores in-frame clones only, minus some. The sample shows about 160,000 clones, under 95% of them seen only once. The source material was peripheral blood, sampled 28 days after the second AZD1222 dose. Receptors were obtained from an adult who received the AZD1222 COVID-19 vaccine.

The CDR3 loop reads CASSSGTGGAWGTEAFF. In DNA form, the CDR3 reads TGTGCCAGCAGCTCCGGGACAGGGGGCGCGTGGGGCACTGAAGCTTTCTTT. J is TRBJ1-1 and V is TRBV5-6; TRBD1 matches at 12 bases. V lost 3 bases and J lost 4; bases outside the gene matches: 10. CDR1 and CDR2 from the germline V gene are SGHDT and YYEEEE. The CDR3 length is 17 residues.

This chain joins TRBV27 and TRBJ2-5, with D unresolved. This CDR3 is built from 14 residues. CDR1 MNHEY and CDR2 SMNVEV come from the germline V gene (reference sequence). V was pared by 3 bases and J by 1 base, with 9 bases between. The CDR3 spells CASSLGSLQETQYF. The CDR3, as DNA: TGTGCCAGCAGTTTGGGCAGTCTCCAAGAGACCCAGTACTTC.

The chain carries TRBV6-5 and TRBJ1-5, with no clear D. Germline V gene lookup returns CDR1 MNHEY and CDR2 SVGAGI. The CDR3 contains 15 residues. Trimming took 6 bases from V and 2 from J, leaving 14 bases between them. CDR3 sequence: CASRSTGLGNQPQHF. The CDR3 nucleotides are TGTGCCAGCAGATCAACGGGGTTGGGCAATCAGCCCCAGCATTTT.

The chain uses TRBV5-4 and TRBJ2-7, with 9 bases that match TRBD2. The CDR3 has 16 residues. With 3 bases clipped from V and 0 bases from J, the junction kept 7 bases outside the gene matches. CDR1 is SGHNT and CDR2 is YYREEE in the germline V gene (reference sequence). The CDR3 sequence is CASSSGAGGFSYEQYF. CDR3 DNA: TGTGCCAGCAGCTCAGGAGCGGGAGGCTTCTCCTACGAGCAGTACTTC.

The chain recombines TRBV28 with TRBJ1-2; 8 nucleotides align to TRBD1. Per the germline V gene, CDR1 is MDHEN and CDR2 is SYDVKM. The CDR3 covers 16 residues. The junction had 13 bases not matched to a gene; V was cut back by 3 bases and J by 7 bases. CDR3 DNA sequence: TGTGCCAGCAGTTTCCCGGCCCTCCAGGGGGCGGGTGGCTACACCTTC. Its protein product is CASSFPALQGAGGYTF.

This clone was counted only a few times. The V gene is TRBV29-1, the J gene TRBJ2-7; no reliable D call. This CDR3 is 15 amino acids long. Germline CDR1 SQVTM, CDR2 ANQGSEA. V gave up 1 base and J gave up 0 bases, with 13 bases separating them. The CDR3 nucleotides read TGCAGCGTTGAAGTTACCCGGCGAAGCTCCTACGAGCAGTACTTC. The encoded protein is CSVEVTRRSSYEQYF.

The chain combines TRBV10-3 with TRBJ2-1; D not certain. The CDR3 length is 13 residues. Germline-derived CDR1 and CDR2 are ENHRY and SYGVKD. V was cut by 6 bases and J by 4 bases, with 10 bases left in between. DNA of the CDR3: TGTGCCATCAGCGTCGATAGATACAATGAGCAGTTCTTC. Protein: CAISVDRYNEQFF.

The chain employs TRBV6-1 and TRBJ2-7; either TRBD1 or TRBD2 may fit D (6 bases each). This CDR3 comprises 17 residues. Germline CDR1 MNHNS, CDR2 SASEGT. Trimming removed 1 base from V and 3 bases from J, with 19 bases in between. CDR3 loop: CASSEDGRGVTSYEQYF. In DNA form, the CDR3 reads TGTGCCAGCAGTGAAGATGGTAGGGGGGTCACCAGCTACGAGCAGTACTTC.

V usage is TRBV30 and J usage is TRBJ1-6; TRBD1 is a possible D gene (6 bases). This CDR3 has 15 amino acids. Between the trimmed V and J ends, which lost 4 bases and 0 bases, there was a span of 10 bases. Germline V gives CDR1 GTSNPN, CDR2 SVGIG (reference sequence). This CDR3 is CAWTRGVSYNSPLHF. In nucleotides, the CDR3 is TGTGCCTGGACCAGGGGAGTCTCCTATAATTCACCCCTCCACTTT.

This chain uses TRBV29-1 with TRBJ2-7, with 10 bases fitting TRBD2. V shed 6 bases, J shed 1 base, and the junction held 9 bases outside the gene matches. The CDR3 extends over 15 amino acids. Germline loops: CDR1 SQVTM, CDR2 ANQGSEA. The CDR3 protein is CSVDDTSGDSYEQYF. CDR3 in DNA: TGCAGCGTCGACGATACTAGCGGGGATTCCTACGAGCAGTACTTC.